The sequence of this TCR beta chain was determined in a study of blood T cell repertoires in COVID-19. Study-wide context: Specimens from acute and convalescent COVID-19 originated in the United States, Italy and Spain.

J lost 0 bases, V lost 1 base, and 10 bases had no gene match. The CDR3 is 19 residues long. The V gene's germline CDR1 is SGHVS and CDR2 FQNEAQ. The table lists this clone with a few counts. Per the authors' pipeline: Amplification from reference gene primers served as the basis for estimated nucleated cell counts. TCRdb keeps only in-frame clones here, not all; method: immunoSEQ multiplex PCR. That table is the source of V, J and clone size, and D and trimming were worked out from the DNA. Among about 150,000 clones listed, roughly nine tenths were seen once. This TCR was recovered from a woman in her 70s with acute or convalescent COVID-19. The chain combines TRBV7-8 with TRBJ1-2; TRBD1 matches 11 bases. The sequencing input was peripheral blood. Here the CDR3 reads CASSLGVGTGGLANYGYTF. The CDR3 bases are TGTGCCAGCAGCTTAGGTGTAGGGACAGGGGGTTTAGCTAACTATGGCTACACCTTC.